Following are 11 T cell receptor beta chains from one sample sequenced in a study of blood T cell repertoires in COVID-19. Method: immunoSEQ multiplex PCR; TCRdb's copy keeps in-frame clones and lacks some. The sample contains 40,000 or so clones, over 80% of which appear only once. The sample was peripheral blood. These receptors were obtained from a human donor in a cohort sampled during active COVID-19.

The chain uses TRBV10-2 and TRBJ1-5, with D perhaps TRBD1 (5 bases). V lost 4 bases and J 4 bases, leaving 14 bases between the germline ends. Per the germline V gene, CDR1 is WSHSY and CDR2 is SAAADI. This CDR3 region has 15 residues. The CDR3 DNA is TGCGCCAGCAGTGGCGCCAGGGTGGGAAATCAGCCCCAGCATTTT. Encoded protein: CASSGARVGNQPQHF.

This rearrangement joins TRBV7-2 to TRBJ1-4, with TRBD1 identical over 7 bases. Trimming cost V 4 bases and J 7 bases; bases outside gene matches: 12. There are 16 residues in the CDR3. Per germline, CDR1 SGHTA and CDR2 FQGNSA. This CDR3 reads CASSYRQGVVGEKLFF. The CDR3 nucleotides are TGTGCCAGCAGCTATAGGCAGGGGGTTGTTGGTGAAAAACTGTTTTTT.

The chain is built from TRBV30 and TRBJ1-5; TRBD1 is a possible D gene (6 bases). V lost 2 bases and J lost 4, with 9 bases in between. Germline V CDR1 and CDR2: GTSNPN, SVGIG (reference sequence). This CDR3 is 13 amino acids long. In nucleotides, the CDR3 is TGTGCCTGGAGTTCAGGGGATAATCAGCCCCAGCATTTT. As protein: CAWSSGDNQPQHF.

The rearrangement uses TRBV19 and TRBJ1-5; D is ambiguous. Trimming shortened V by 9 bases and J by 0 bases, and 18 bases separated the two germline ends. Germline loops: CDR1 LNHDA, CDR2 SQIVND (reference sequence). This CDR3 contains 16 residues. CDR3 protein: CASREIRSYSNQPQHF. Here the CDR3 DNA reads TGTGCCAGCCGTGAGATCCGCTCCTATAGCAATCAGCCCCAGCATTTT.

The chain is built from TRBV7-8 and TRBJ1-4; the D is unclear. Germline loops: CDR1 SGHVS, CDR2 FQNEAQ. Trimming removed 5 bases at V and 8 bases at J, with 15 bases between. This CDR3 region has 14 residues. In DNA, the CDR3 is TGTGCCAGCAGCCGTGCCGGGTTACGGGAAAAACTGTTTTTT. Translated, it gives CASSRAGLREKLFF.

This CDR3 reads CSVRGMRTNTEAFF. The CDR3 coding sequence is TGCAGCGTTCGGGGAATGAGGACGAACACTGAAGCTTTCTTT. V gene TRBV29-1 combines with J gene TRBJ1-1, with D unclear. V lost 5 bases and J 1 base, leaving 14 bases between the germline ends. The CDR3 length is 14 residues. The germline V gene encodes CDR1 SQVTM and CDR2 ANQGSEA.

The gene calls are TRBV6-5 and TRBJ1-2; 10 nucleotides align to TRBD1. J lost 4 bases, V lost 6 bases, and 5 bases had no gene match. The length of the CDR3 is 14 residues. Germline loops: CDR1 MNHEY, CDR2 SVGAGI. CDR3 in DNA: TGTGCCAGCAGACCCCGGGACAGGGGCTATGGCTACACCTTC. This sequence encodes CASRPRDRGYGYTF.

This chain connects TRBV18 to TRBJ1-5, with a possible D match to TRBD1 (6 bases). Germline V gene lookup returns CDR1 KGHSH and CDR2 LQKENI. The CDR3 covers 17 residues. The ends were cut back, 2 bases at V and 2 bases at J, with 16 bases in the middle. The CDR3 loop is CASSPDVRGAGNQPQHF. In DNA, the CDR3 is TGTGCCAGCTCACCAGATGTTCGGGGGGCTGGCAATCAGCCCCAGCATTTT.

The gene calls are TRBV6-5 and TRBJ2-1; tentative D call: TRBD2 (5 bases). The CDR3 contains 13 residues. Germline V gives CDR1 MNHEY, CDR2 SVGAGI. V was trimmed by 8 bases and J by 0 bases, leaving 8 bases between them. This CDR3 is CASGRGSYNEQFF. The DNA for the CDR3 is TGTGCCAGCGGGAGAGGCTCCTACAATGAGCAGTTCTTC.

This clone appeared a single time. The rearrangement uses TRBV19 and TRBJ2-1, with D perhaps TRBD1 (6 bases). The CDR3 totals 16 residues. The germline V and J ends were trimmed by 5 bases and 10 bases, with 24 bases remaining between them. CDR1 is LNHDA and CDR2 is SQIVND in the germline V gene (reference sequence). CDR3 nucleotides: TGTGCCAGTAGTGTACACGGGACACGGACAGCTGGCGAGCAGTTCTTC. Encoded protein: CASSVHGTRTAGEQFF. The full variable domain, its missing parts supplied by reference TRBV19 and TRBJ2-1, is DGGITQSPKYLFRKEGQNVTLSCEQNLNHDAMYWYRQDPGQGLRLIYYSQIVNDFQKGDIAEGYSVSREKKESFPLTVTSAQKNPTAFYLCASSVHGTRTAGEQFFGPGTRLTVL.

The chain is built from TRBV7-9 and TRBJ1-5; 7 nucleotides align to TRBD1. Germline V lookup: CDR1 SEHNR, CDR2 FQNEAQ (reference sequence). This CDR3 has 14 amino acids. With V trimmed by 5 bases and J by 5 bases, 6 bases remained unmatched. CDR3 bases: TGTGCCAGCAGCCTAACAGGGGACTATCAGCCCCAGCATTTT. Its protein is CASSLTGDYQPQHF. The whole variable domain, remainder taken from reference TRBV7-9 and TRBJ1-5, is DTGVSQNPRHKITKRGQNVTFRCDPISEHNRLYWYRQTLGQGPEFLTYFQNEAQLEKSRLLSDRFSAERPKGSFSTLEIQRTEQGDSAMYLCASSLTGDYQPQHFGDGTRLSIL.